This T cell receptor beta chain was sequenced during a study of lymphopenia after photon versus proton radiotherapy. Study-wide results and limits: Survival link was tested only in deceased patients; proton benefit remains a possibility. Oligoclonal CD8+ Temra expansion after nadir drove photon patients' diversity drop. Photon-treated patients lost naive T cells and TCR diversity; proton-treated stayed stable.

The CDR3 loop spans 14 amino acids. CDR1 and CDR2 (germline): KGHSH, LQKENI. V dropped 8 bases and J dropped 5; count of bases not matched to a gene: 9. Using immunoSEQ multiplex PCR, the repertoire was profiled, and TCRdb retains in-frame clones only, with some absent. Of fewer than 30,000 clones in the sample, about 88% were seen once. As concerns this clone: Its antigen is not identified.

The chain uses TRBV18 and TRBJ2-7; 10 nucleotides align to TRBD1. The sequencing used peripheral blood, collected from a patient treated with photon-based radiotherapy. The clonotype comes from a woman aged 45-65 years with cholangiocarcinoma. The CDR3 nucleotides read TGTGCCAGCCCTTTGGGACAGGGGAGCCACGAGCAGTACTTC. This encodes CASPLGQGSHEQYF.